The 27 T cell receptor beta chains below all came from one sample that was sequenced in a study of T cell responses to AZD1222 COVID-19 vaccine. Method: immunoSEQ multiplex PCR; TCRdb's copy keeps in-frame clones and lacks some. The sample records approximately 100,000 clones, roughly 91% being singletons. This specimen consisted of peripheral blood, obtained on day 0 of AZD1222 vaccination. These receptors were obtained from an adult in good health.

The V gene is TRBV3-1 (or the pseudogene TRBV3-2), the J gene TRBJ1-5, with D perhaps TRBD1 (5 bases). This CDR3 spans 11 amino acids. The V end was cut by 2 bases, the J end by 11 bases, with 7 bases between. Germline V gene lookup returns CDR1 LGHDT and CDR2 YNNKEL (reference sequence). CDR3 region: CASSQQGTQHF. The CDR3 DNA follows: TGTGCCAGCAGCCAACAGGGAACCCAGCATTTT.

In its sample, this clone was seen a few times. The chain carries TRBV9 and TRBJ2-7; D assignment may be TRBD1 or TRBD2 (5 bases each). Trimming stripped 3 bases from V and 0 bases from J, with 13 bases between. The CDR3 has 15 residues. CDR1 and CDR2 (germline): SGDLS, YYNGEE. CDR3 sequence reads: CASSASVGPSYEQYF. The CDR3 DNA follows: TGTGCCAGCAGCGCCTCGGTGGGACCCTCCTACGAGCAGTACTTC.

The chain uses TRBV19 and TRBJ1-6; D ambiguous. Germline values: CDR1 LNHDA, CDR2 SQIVND (reference sequence). The V end lost 10 bases, the J end lost 0 bases, and 10 bases lay between the germline ends. The CDR3 totals 14 residues. For the CDR3, the DNA is TGTGCCACTAGACTCAGCTCCTATAATTCACCCCTCCACTTT. Protein product: CATRLSSYNSPLHF. Drawing the rest from reference TRBV19 and TRBJ1-6, the complete variable domain is DGGITQSPKYLFRKEGQNVTLSCEQNLNHDAMYWYRQDPGQGLRLIYYSQIVNDFQKGDIAEGYSVSREKKESFPLTVTSAQKNPTAFYLCATRLSSYNSPLHFGNGTRLTVT.

This chain joins TRBV3-1 (or the pseudogene TRBV3-2) and TRBJ1-1; D is unresolved. Trimming cost V 4 bases and J 9 bases, with 12 bases left between them. Germline CDR1 is LGHDT and CDR2 is YNNKEL (reference sequence). The CDR3 spans 12 residues. CDR3 region: CASSRETTKAFF. CDR3 nucleotide sequence: TGTGCCAGCAGCCGCGAAACAACTAAAGCTTTCTTT.

This chain joins TRBV25-1 and TRBJ2-1; 7 bases map to TRBD1. This CDR3 region has 13 residues. CDR1 and CDR2 (germline): MGHDK, SYGVNS. After removal of 3 bases from V and 7 bases from J, the junction contained 3 bases not matched to a gene. This CDR3 reads CASSDQGENEQFF. CDR3 DNA sequence: TGTGCCAGCAGTGATCAGGGGGAGAATGAGCAGTTCTTC.

This clone was seen just once. The gene calls are TRBV18 and TRBJ2-6, with D hard to call. The CDR3 is made up of 15 amino acids. The germline V gene has CDR1 KGHSH and CDR2 LQKENI. The V and J ends lost 3 bases and 0 bases respectively, with 6 bases between them. As DNA, the CDR3 is TGTGCCAGCTCACCTGGGAACTCTGGGGCCAACGTCCTGACTTTC. It yields the protein CASSPGNSGANVLTF.

This clone occurred once. The J gene is TRBJ2-1, the V gene TRBV24-1; 8 positions agree with TRBD2. J was trimmed by 9 bases and V by 2 bases; bases with no gene match: 11. Germline V CDR1 and CDR2: KGHDR, SFDVKD. This CDR3 region has 16 residues. The CDR3 nucleotides read TGTGCCACCAGTGATTACACTAGCGGTGGATTGGGTGAGCAGTTCTTC. It yields the protein CATSDYTSGGLGEQFF.

The sample holds one count of this clone. CDR3 residues: CASSQDGPGQTVPYEQYF. CDR3 sequence (DNA): TGCGCCAGCAGCCAAGATGGGCCAGGCCAAACAGTTCCCTACGAGCAGTACTTC. The rearrangement joins TRBV4-3 to TRBJ2-7; D gene unclear. Germline V lookup: CDR1 LGHNA, CDR2 YSLEER. The CDR3 sequence is 18 residues long. With 0 bases removed from V and 2 bases from J, the gap between germline ends came to 20 bases.

J is TRBJ1-5 and V is TRBV6-5; unclear D gene. Germline V gene sequence: CDR1 MNHEY, CDR2 SVGAGI. V dropped 6 bases and J dropped 0 bases, with 6 bases sitting between them. The CDR3 consists of 13 residues. The CDR3 DNA is TGTGCCAGCAGCCCAAATAGCAATCAGCCCCAGCATTTT. It yields the protein CASSPNSNQPQHF.

J is TRBJ1-5 and V is TRBV2; D gene ambiguous. The CDR3 sequence is 13 residues long. Germline V gene data show CDR1 as SNHLY and CDR2 as FYNNEI. Trimming cost V 6 bases and J 2 bases, with 8 bases left between them. The CDR3 nucleotides read TGTGCCAGCAGGTACACGGGCAATCAGCCCCAGCATTTT. Its protein is CASRYTGNQPQHF. The whole variable domain, remainder taken from reference TRBV2 and TRBJ1-5, is EPEVTQTPSHQVTQMGQEVILRCVPISNHLYFYWYRQILGQKVEFLVSFYNNEISEKSEIFDDQFSVERPDGSNFTLKIRSTKLEDSAMYFCASRYTGNQPQHFGDGTRLSIL.

CDR3: CASSSTATNYGYTF. In nucleotides, the CDR3 is TGTGCCAGCAGCTCGACGGCCACTAACTATGGCTACACCTTC. This chain uses TRBV5-6 with TRBJ1-2; no definite D call. V was pared by 3 bases and J by 0 bases, with 9 bases between. Germline CDR1 and CDR2: SGHDT and YYEEEE. The CDR3 sequence is 14 residues long.

This sequence joins TRBV13 and TRBJ2-5; no clear D. The V end lost 5 bases, the J end lost 1 base, and 17 bases lay between the germline ends. This CDR3 has 16 residues. CDR1 is PRHDT, CDR2 FYEKMQ, per germline (reference sequence). The CDR3 DNA follows: TGTGCCAGCAGCCCCAATGCGGCTTCGGGCCAAGAGACCCAGTACTTC. It is translated as CASSPNAASGQETQYF.

CDR3: CASSPRPTGGDTEAFF. Here the CDR3 DNA reads TGTGCCAGCAGCCCCCGGCCGACAGGGGGAGACACTGAAGCTTTCTTT. The rearrangement joins TRBV7-9 to TRBJ1-1; TRBD1 matches at 9 bases. The V gene end was trimmed by 5 bases and the J gene end by 3 bases; junction bases not matched to a gene: 10. The CDR3 sequence is 16 residues long. Germline CDR1 and CDR2: SEHNR and FQNEAQ (reference sequence).

The chain combines TRBV6-5 with TRBJ1-1; D call uncertain. With 3 bases removed from V and 0 bases from J, the gap between germline ends came to 8 bases. CDR1 and CDR2 (germline): MNHEY, SVGAGI. The length of the CDR3 is 14 residues. In DNA form, the CDR3 reads TGTGCCAGCAGTTATCCGGCCCTGAACACTGAAGCTTTCTTT. It codes for CASSYPALNTEAFF.

This chain uses TRBV6-1 with TRBJ1-3, with D unresolved. V lost 0 bases and J lost 0, with 3 bases in between. The CDR3 consists of 14 residues. Germline CDR1 is MNHNS and CDR2 is SASEGT. In nucleotides, the CDR3 is TGTGCCAGCAGTGAAGCCTTCTCTGGAAACACCATATATTTT. Protein sequence: CASSEAFSGNTIYF.

This chain connects TRBV19 to TRBJ2-2, with 9 bases lining up with TRBD1. The ends lost 6 bases at V and 6 bases at J; junction bases unmatched: 2. Germline CDR1 LNHDA, CDR2 SQIVND (reference sequence). The CDR3 extends over 13 amino acids. CDR3 amino acids: CASRGQGPGELFF. The CDR3 nucleotides read TGTGCCAGTAGGGGACAGGGCCCCGGGGAGCTGTTTTTT.

The table lists this clone with a count of one. The rearrangement joins TRBV7-2 to TRBJ1-1; D uncertain. This CDR3 has 15 residues. The germline gives CDR1 SGHTA, CDR2 FQGNSA. V shed 0 bases and J shed 0 bases, with 8 bases lying between them. The DNA for the CDR3 is TGTGCCAGCAGCTTAGCAGGGAACATGAACACTGAAGCTTTCTTT. Protein: CASSLAGNMNTEAFF.

This clone came up once. The DNA of the CDR3 is TGTGCCAGCAGCCCCCGCGGGGGGGGGACGAACACCGGGGAGCTGTTTTTT. Translation gives CASSPRGGGTNTGELFF. The chain joins TRBV7-3 to TRBJ2-2; 9 bases align to TRBD2. Germline loops: CDR1 SGHTA, CDR2 FQGTGA. The CDR3 is made up of 17 amino acids. V was clipped by 5 bases and J by 0 bases; unmatched bases: 7.

The rearrangement joins TRBV2 to TRBJ2-1, with D maybe TRBD2 (6 bases). The CDR3 length is 15 residues. The germline gives CDR1 SNHLY, CDR2 FYNNEI. Trimming left V 2 bases short and J 6 bases short, with 14 bases between. The CDR3 DNA follows: TGTGCCAGCAGTGAAACGGGACTCCCTTCCAATGAGCAGTTCTTC. Protein sequence: CASSETGLPSNEQFF.

This clone was detected only a few times. The chain has TRBV7-2 and TRBJ1-2, with unresolved D. The CDR3 loop spans 15 amino acids. In germline, CDR1 is SGHTA, CDR2 FQGNSA. Trimming took 0 bases from V and 4 from J, leaving 12 bases between them. The CDR3 sequence: CASSLAVGDIYGYTF. CDR3 nucleotide sequence: TGTGCCAGCAGCTTAGCGGTGGGAGACATCTATGGCTACACCTTC. Variable domain in full (rest from reference TRBV7-2 and TRBJ1-2): GAGVSQSPSNKVTEKGKDVELRCDPISGHTALYWYRQSLGQGLEFLIYFQGNSAPDKSGLPSDRFSAERTGGSVSTLTIQRTQQEDSAVYLCASSLAVGDIYGYTFGSGTRLTVV.

This clone occurred once. The chain recombines TRBV4-1 with TRBJ2-5, with TRBD1 as a possible D gene (5 bases). Germline CDR1 is MGHRA and CDR2 is YSYEKL. The V gene lost 2 bases and the J gene lost 5 bases, with 15 bases spanning the gap. The CDR3 sequence is 15 residues long. Written as DNA, the CDR3 is TGCGCCAGCAGCCAACAGGGTAGGGCTACCGAGACCCAGTACTTC. Translation gives CASSQQGRATETQYF.

J is TRBJ2-7 and V is TRBV7-9, with TRBD1 matching over 7 bases. This CDR3 spans 14 amino acids. The V segment lost 2 bases and the J segment 1 base; nucleotides outside the gene matches: 2. CDR1 and CDR2 (germline): SEHNR, FQNEAQ (reference sequence). CDR3 amino acids: CASSLTQGSYEQYF. The CDR3 region has the DNA TGTGCCAGCAGCTTAACACAGGGGTCCTACGAGCAGTACTTC.

The chain combines TRBV5-6 with TRBJ2-5; the D is unclear. The germline gives CDR1 SGHDT, CDR2 YYEEEE. Trimming shortened V by 5 bases and J by 2 bases, and 10 bases separated the two germline ends. There are 13 residues in the CDR3. The CDR3 sequence: CASRYDLQETQYF. The CDR3 DNA reads TGTGCCAGCAGATACGACTTACAAGAGACCCAGTACTTC.

The genes are TRBV2 and TRBJ2-1, with TRBD1 matching over 8 bases. The trim removed 5 bases at V and 7 bases at J, leaving 4 bases unmatched. This CDR3 is 13 amino acids long. Germline V gene sequence: CDR1 SNHLY, CDR2 FYNNEI. The CDR3 DNA is TGTGCCAGCAGTTTGGACAGGGTAAATGAGCAGTTCTTC. It codes for CASSLDRVNEQFF.

This clone was seen a few times. The chain links TRBV6-5 to TRBJ2-7, with TRBD2 matching over 11 bases. The junction had 4 bases not matched to a gene; V was cut back by 3 bases and J by 3 bases. CDR1 MNHEY and CDR2 SVGAGI come from the germline V gene. The CDR3 spans 15 residues. DNA for the CDR3: TGTGCCAGCAGTTATGAGCTAGCGGGGGGCTACGAGCAGTACTTC. This translates into CASSYELAGGYEQYF.

CDR3 nucleotide sequence: TGTGCCAGCATCGGTTACAGGAACACTGAAGCTTTCTTT. This translates into CASIGYRNTEAFF. This chain connects TRBV2 to TRBJ1-1; unclear D gene. There are 13 residues in the CDR3. Germline V CDR1 and CDR2: SNHLY, FYNNEI. V lost 7 bases and J lost 1, with 10 bases in between.

The V call is TRBV6-6, the J call TRBJ1-6, with TRBD1 matching 10 bases. The CDR3 contains 12 residues. Trimming cost V 6 bases and J 11 bases; bases outside gene matches: 1. Germline CDR1 MNHNY, CDR2 SVGAGI (reference sequence). The CDR3 is CASRGQGTPLHF. The CDR3 nucleotides read TGTGCCAGCAGGGGACAGGGGACACCCCTCCACTTT.